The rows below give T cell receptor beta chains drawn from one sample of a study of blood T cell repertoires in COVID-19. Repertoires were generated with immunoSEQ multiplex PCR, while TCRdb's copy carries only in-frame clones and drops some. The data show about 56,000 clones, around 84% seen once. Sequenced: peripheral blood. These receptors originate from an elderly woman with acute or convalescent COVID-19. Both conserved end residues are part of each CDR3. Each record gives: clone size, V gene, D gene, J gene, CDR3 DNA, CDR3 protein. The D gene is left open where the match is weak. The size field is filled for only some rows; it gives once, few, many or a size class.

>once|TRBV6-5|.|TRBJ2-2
TGTGCCAGCAGTTACTCGATCAGGGGGAACACCGGGGAGCTGTTTTTT
CASSYSIRGNTGELFF
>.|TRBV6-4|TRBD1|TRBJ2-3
TGTGCCAGCAGTGTTTCGACAGGGCGCACAGATACGCAGTATTTT
CASSVSTGRTDTQYF
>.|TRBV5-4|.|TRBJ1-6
TGTGCCAGCAGCTCTTCTACAGGAATTAATTCACCCCTCCACTTT
CASSSSTGINSPLHF
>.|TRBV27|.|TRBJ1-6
TGTGCCAGCAGCCCGGCCGGGGATAATTCACCCCTCCACTTT
CASSPAGDNSPLHF
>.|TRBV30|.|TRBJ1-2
TGTGCCTGGAGTGGCTGGGGCTTCAACTATGGCTACACCTTC
CAWSGWGFNYGYTF
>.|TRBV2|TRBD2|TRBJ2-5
TGTGCCAGGGGAGGGCTAGGGGAGACCCAGTACTTC
CARGGLGETQYF
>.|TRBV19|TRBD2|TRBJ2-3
TGTGCCAGTAGTTCGGGACTGATTAGCGGGGGGTTTACAGATACGCAGTATTTT
CASSSGLISGGFTDTQYF
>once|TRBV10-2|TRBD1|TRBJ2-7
TGCGCCAGCAGCGAACTAGGACAGGGGCGCTACGAGCAGTACTTC
CASSELGQGRYEQYF
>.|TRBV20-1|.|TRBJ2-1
TGCAGCGCAGGGCGCTACAATGAGCAGTTCTTC
CSAGRYNEQFF
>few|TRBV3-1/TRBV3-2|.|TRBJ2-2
TGTGCCAGCAGCCGCAGATTCGGGGAGCTGTTTTTT
CASSRRFGELFF
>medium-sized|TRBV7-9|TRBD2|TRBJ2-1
TGTGCCAGCAGCTCTGCTAGCGGGGGGAATGAGCAGTTCTTC
CASSSASGGNEQFF
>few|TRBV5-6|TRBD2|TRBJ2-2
TGTGCCAGCTCAGCCATCCATGGACTAGCGGGGGGGAACACCGGGGAGCTGTTTTTT
CASSAIHGLAGGNTGELFF
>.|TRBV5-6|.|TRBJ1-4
TGTGCCAGCAGCGTCACAGGGTTTCGTGAAAAACTGTTTTTT
CASSVTGFREKLFF
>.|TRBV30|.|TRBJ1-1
TGTGCCTGGAGTCGACAGAACACTGAAGCTTTCTTT
CAWSRQNTEAFF
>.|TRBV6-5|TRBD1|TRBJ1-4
TGTGCCAGCAGCTCACTTGGGACAGGGGAGGAAAAACTGTTTTTT
CASSSLGTGEEKLFF
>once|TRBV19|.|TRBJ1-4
TGTGCCAGTAGTATCAGTGTAGGAGGGGCAGGGAATGAAAAACTGTTTTTT
CASSISVGGAGNEKLFF
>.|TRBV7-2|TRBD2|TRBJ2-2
TGTGCCAGCAGCTTATTGCGGGGGGCGAACACCGGGGAGCTGTTTTTT
CASSLLRGANTGELFF
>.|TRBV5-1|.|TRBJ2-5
TGCGCCAGCAGCTTTGGGGCAGGGAGGGAGACCCAGTACTTC
CASSFGAGRETQYF
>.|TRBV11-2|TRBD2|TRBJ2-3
TGTGCCAGCAGCCCGAGGGGACTAGCGGGGGTACTCACAGATACGCAGTATTTT
CASSPRGLAGVLTDTQYF
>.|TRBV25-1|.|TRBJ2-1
TGTGCCAGCAGCGAAGGTTGGAATCGGGGTGGCTACAATGAGCAGTTCTTC
CASSEGWNRGGYNEQFF
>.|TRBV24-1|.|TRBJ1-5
TGTGCCACCAGTGATACGACGGGGGGTCAGTATCAGCCCCAGCATTTT
CATSDTTGGQYQPQHF
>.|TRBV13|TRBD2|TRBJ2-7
TGTGCCAGCAGCTTAGGCCGAAGCGGGGGACCGACCTACGAGCAGTACTTC
CASSLGRSGGPTYEQYF
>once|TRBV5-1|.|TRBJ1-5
TGCGCCAGCAGCTTGGGCGCAGGCTCCAATCAGCCCCAGCATTTT
CASSLGAGSNQPQHF
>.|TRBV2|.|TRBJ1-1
TGTGCCAGCGGGGGGGCTGGCACTGAAGCTTTCTTT
CASGGAGTEAFF
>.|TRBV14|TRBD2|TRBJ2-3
TGTGCCAGCAGCCCAACTAGCGGGCGGGATACGCAGTATTTT
CASSPTSGRDTQYF
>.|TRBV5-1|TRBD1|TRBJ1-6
TGCGCCAGCAGCCTACCGGGACAGGGGCAACCCCTCCACTTT
CASSLPGQGQPLHF
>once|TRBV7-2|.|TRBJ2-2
TGTGCCAGCAGCTTATGGCAGGGCGAGGAGCTGTTTTTT
CASSLWQGEELFF
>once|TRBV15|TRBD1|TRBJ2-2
TGTGCCACCAGCAGTTTGGGACAGGGAGCGAACGGGGAGCTGTTTTTT
CATSSLGQGANGELFF
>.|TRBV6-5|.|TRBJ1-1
TGTGCCAGCAGCAACAGAGAAGCTTTCTTT
CASSNREAFF
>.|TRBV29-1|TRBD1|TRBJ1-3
TGCAGCGCTCGACAGGGTTCCTCTGGAAACACCATATATTTT
CSARQGSSGNTIYF
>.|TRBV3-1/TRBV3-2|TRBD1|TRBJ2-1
TGTGCCAGCAGCCAGGACAGGGGGTACAATGAGCAGTTCTTC
CASSQDRGYNEQFF
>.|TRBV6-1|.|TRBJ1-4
TGTGCCAGCACCCTCCCCGGGAGTACTAATGAAAAACTGTTTTTT
CASTLPGSTNEKLFF
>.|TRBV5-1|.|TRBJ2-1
TGCGCCAGCAGCTTGGAAGGCTTAGCGCTGGGAGGGCAGTTCTTC
CASSLEGLALGGQFF
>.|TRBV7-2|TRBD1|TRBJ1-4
TGTGCCAGCAGCACACTCCGGGACAGGGGGCATGAAAAACTGTTTTTT
CASSTLRDRGHEKLFF
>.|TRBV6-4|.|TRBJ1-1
TGTGCCAGCAGTGACTCCCTCGGAACGGAGGAAGCTTTCTTT
CASSDSLGTEEAFF
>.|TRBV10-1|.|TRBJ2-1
TGCGCCGCCACGGCCATGATTTCAGGGACTCTCTGCAATGAGCAGTTCTTC
CAATAMISGTLCNEQFF
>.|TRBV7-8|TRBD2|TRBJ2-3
TGTGCCAGCAGCAAGCGGCTAGCGGGGGGCCAGGTTTGGACAGATACGCAGTATTTT
CASSKRLAGGQVWTDTQYF
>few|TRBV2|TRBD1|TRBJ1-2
TGTGCCAGCAGTGATTCGGACAGGGTATGGGCTGGCTACACCTTC
CASSDSDRVWAGYTF
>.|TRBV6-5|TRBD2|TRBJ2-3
TGTGCCGGCGGGGGGTACACAGATACGCAGTATTTT
CAGGGYTDTQYF